These T cell receptor beta chains were read from a single sample in a study of shared clonotypes between healthy human individuals. Sequencing used immunoSEQ multiplex PCR; TCRdb keeps in-frame clones, though not all of them. The repertoire has roughly 500,000 clones, 79% of them found once; the top ten carry 10% to 15%. The material sequenced was PBMCs. All receptors come from a woman aged 40-49 years in good health. Some clones in this sample may be carry-over from other donors' samples. The CDR3 runs from the conserved cysteine through the conserved F or W. The D gene is left open where the match is weak. Size is omitted from some rows. Given values are once, few, many or a class for expanded clones.

D,size,length,J,V,CDR3,DNA
-,few,13,TRBJ2-1,TRBV11-3,CASGFRGGNEQFF,TGTGCCAGCGGTTTCAGGGGGGGCAATGAGCAGTTCTTC
-,-,15,TRBJ2-1,TRBV6-5,CASSYSEVSYNEQFF,TGTGCCAGCAGTTACTCGGAGGTATCCTACAATGAGCAGTTCTTC
TRBD2,-,14,TRBJ2-7,TRBV25-1,CASSTWGEGGEQYF,TGTGCCAGCAGTACCTGGGGGGAGGGCGGCGAGCAGTACTTC
TRBD2,-,17,TRBJ2-1,TRBV19,CASSIELLAGEGNEQFF,TGTGCCAGTAGTATAGAACTACTAGCGGGAGAGGGCAATGAGCAGTTCTTC
TRBD2,few,18,TRBJ2-1,TRBV7-8,CASSLAPPSASGFNEQFF,TGTGCCAGCAGCTTAGCCCCTCCCTCGGCTAGCGGGTTCAATGAGCAGTTCTTC
-,-,14,TRBJ2-5,TRBV5-4,CASSTRDYQETQYF,TGTGCCAGCAGCACGCGGGACTACCAAGAGACCCAGTACTTC
TRBD2,-,16,TRBJ2-2,TRBV18,CASSPPLAGGTGELFF,TGTGCCAGCTCACCACCGCTAGCGGGAGGCACCGGGGAGCTGTTTTTT
TRBD1,-,16,TRBJ2-7,TRBV5-1,CASSWGDRGVDYEQYF,TGCGCCAGCAGCTGGGGAGACAGGGGTGTTGATTACGAGCAGTACTTC
-,few,13,TRBJ1-2,TRBV5-1,CASSEDRNYGYTF,TGCGCCAGCAGCGAGGACCGTAACTATGGCTACACCTTC
TRBD2,-,14,TRBJ2-3,TRBV14,CASSQEITSGRIYF,TGTGCCAGCAGCCAAGAGATAACTAGCGGGAGGATATATTTT
-,-,15,TRBJ2-7,TRBV5-1,CASSLGASEPYEQYF,TGCGCCAGCAGCTTGGGCGCTAGCGAGCCTTACGAGCAGTACTTC
TRBD2,-,13,TRBJ2-7,TRBV7-9,CASGGLGSYEQYF,TGTGCCAGCGGAGGACTAGGGTCCTACGAGCAGTACTTC
-,once,14,TRBJ1-5,TRBV6-1,CASRGTISNQPQHF,TGTGCCAGTAGAGGGACCATTAGCAATCAGCCCCAGCATTTT
-,-,17,TRBJ1-1,TRBV27,CASRGTGARARDTEAFF,TGTGCCAGCAGGGGGACGGGGGCTCGGGCTCGGGACACTGAAGCTTTCTTT
-,-,11,TRBJ1-2,TRBV28,CASYDQGGYTF,TGTGCCAGCTACGACCAGGGTGGCTACACCTTC
TRBD1,-,15,TRBJ2-2,TRBV6-6,CASRTSTGFTGELFF,TGTGCCAGCAGAACCTCGACAGGGTTTACCGGGGAGCTGTTTTTT
-,-,15,TRBJ1-1,TRBV7-9,CASSALIQLNTEAFF,TGTGCCAGCAGCGCCCTAATCCAACTGAACACTGAAGCTTTCTTT
-,-,14,TRBJ2-3,TRBV5-1,CASSSLGVTDTQYF,TGCGCCAGCAGCTCGCTAGGGGTCACAGATACGCAGTATTTT
-,-,15,TRBJ2-7,TRBV14,CASSQERGHRYEQYF,TGTGCCAGCAGCCAAGAGCGGGGACACCGCTACGAGCAGTACTTC
TRBD1,-,16,TRBJ1-2,TRBV5-1,CASSLGQGEGSSGYTF,TGCGCCAGCAGCTTGGGGCAGGGGGAAGGGTCCTCCGGCTACACCTTC
TRBD2,-,15,TRBJ2-1,TRBV5-1,CASRRGTSGDNEQFF,TGCGCCAGCAGGCGGGGGACTAGCGGAGACAATGAGCAGTTCTTC
TRBD2,-,14,TRBJ2-1,TRBV6-6,CASQRFGRYNEQFF,TGTGCCAGCCAGCGATTCGGGAGGTACAATGAGCAGTTCTTC
TRBD1,-,15,TRBJ2-7,TRBV7-8,CASSPRTGSSYEQYF,TGTGCCAGCAGCCCAAGGACAGGGAGTTCCTACGAGCAGTACTTC
-,-,11,TRBJ2-7,TRBV10-2,CASIGDYEQYF,TGCGCCAGCATTGGTGACTACGAGCAGTACTTC
TRBD1,-,13,TRBJ2-1,TRBV11-2,CASSITGGGEQFF,TGTGCCAGCAGCATCACAGGGGGCGGTGAGCAGTTCTTC
-,few,14,TRBJ2-2,TRBV2,CASSESGVTGELFF,TGTGCCAGCAGTGAATCCGGGGTCACCGGGGAGCTGTTTTTT
TRBD1,many,15,TRBJ1-5,TRBV28,CASSRIRGTYQPQHF,TGTGCCAGCAGCAGAATCAGGGGGACTTATCAGCCCCAGCATTTT
-,-,13,TRBJ1-1,TRBV11-2,CASSVGGGQKAFF,TGTGCCAGCAGCGTTGGAGGAGGACAGAAGGCTTTCTTT
TRBD2,-,15,TRBJ2-7,TRBV5-5,CASSSPGLSSYEQYF,TGTGCCAGCAGCTCCCCGGGACTATCCTCCTACGAGCAGTACTTC
-,-,14,TRBJ2-7,TRBV18,CASSPRGRNDEQYF,TGTGCCAGCTCACCCCGGGGTCGTAATGACGAGCAGTACTTC
-,-,16,TRBJ1-2,TRBV6-6,CASSYSRGNSNYGYTF,TGTGCCAGCAGTTACTCTAGAGGGAACTCTAACTATGGCTACACCTTC
TRBD1,-,15,TRBJ1-4,TRBV9,CASSVAGQPNEKLFF,TGTGCCAGCAGCGTAGCGGGACAGCCGAATGAAAAACTGTTTTTT
-,-,14,TRBJ1-1,TRBV7-9,CASSLPLGGAEAFF,TGTGCCAGCAGCTTGCCCCTCGGAGGGGCTGAAGCTTTCTTT
-,-,17,TRBJ2-2,TRBV28,CASSFRADLANTGELFF,TGTGCCAGCAGTTTTCGGGCAGATCTCGCGAACACCGGGGAGCTGTTTTTT
-,-,16,TRBJ2-7,TRBV7-3,CASSNSPAPGMDEQYF,TGTGCCAGCAGCAACTCTCCGGCGCCGGGGATGGACGAGCAGTACTTC